These 29 T cell receptor beta chains were all obtained from the same sample, sequenced in a study of metastatic and nonmetastatic thyroid tumors. Thyroid surgery was preceded by no treatment in any patient. MiXCR reprocessed the PCR reads for TCRdb. The sample consists of around 42,000 clones, roughly 12% of them appearing once. The sequenced sample was blood. Every receptor here comes from a male donor with papillary thyroid cancer or a benign thyroid nodule (not recorded which). Some clones in this sample may be carry-over from other donors' samples.

This clone was detected only a few times. DNA of the CDR3: TGTGCCAGCACTAAGGGAAGGGGGGCCTACGAGCAGTACTTC. Residues: CASTKGRGAYEQYF. The chain carries TRBV6-1 and TRBJ2-7, with D possibly being TRBD1 or TRBD2 (6 bases each). V was cut by 7 bases and J by 2 bases, with 15 bases left in between. This CDR3 contains 14 residues. Per germline, CDR1 MNHNS and CDR2 SASEGT.

This clone rates as medium-sized. This rearrangement joins TRBV6-1 to TRBJ2-7, with 8 bases identical to TRBD1. V trimming: 6 bases; J trimming: 4 bases; junction bases outside the gene matches: 11. CDR3 size: 15 residues. Per the germline V gene, CDR1 is MNHNS and CDR2 is SASEGT. CDR3 residues: CASRQLDRAIYEQYF. The CDR3 region has the DNA TGTGCCAGCAGACAATTGGACAGGGCGATTTACGAGCAGTACTTC.

This chain joins TRBV9 and TRBJ2-1, with TRBD2 matching over 12 bases. Germline-derived CDR1 and CDR2 are SGDLS and YYNGEE. CDR3 length: 15 residues. With V trimmed by 5 bases and J by 4 bases, 4 bases remained unmatched. CDR3 coding DNA: TGTGCCAGCAGTGATGGACTAGCGGGATACAATGAGCAGTTCTTC. It translates to CASSDGLAGYNEQFF.

This clone was seen repeatedly, ten times or more. V and J are TRBV10-2 and TRBJ2-1; D remains unclear. Deletions cut 5 bases from V and 0 bases from J, with 5 bases between. Germline values: CDR1 WSHSY, CDR2 SAAADI. CDR3 length: 13 amino acids. The CDR3 reads CASSTSSYNEQFF. CDR3 DNA: TGCGCCAGCAGTACCAGCTCCTACAATGAGCAGTTCTTC.

At least ten counts were recorded for this clone. CDR3 sequence: CSARQRKSGNTIYF. The DNA for the CDR3 is TGCAGTGCTAGGCAGCGAAAGTCTGGAAACACCATATATTTT. V and J are TRBV20-1 and TRBJ1-3, with D unclear. V lost 3 bases, J lost 1 base, and 10 bases lay in between. The CDR3 has 14 amino acids. Germline assignment: CDR1 DFQATT and CDR2 SNEGSKA (reference sequence).

This clone was picked up many times. The chain carries TRBV11-2 and TRBJ2-7; 11 bases agree with TRBD2. The CDR3 is 16 residues long. Germline V gives CDR1 SGHAT, CDR2 FQNNGV. Losses at the gene ends were 5 bases for V and 4 bases for J; bases not matched to a gene: 10. As DNA, the CDR3 is TGTGCCAGCAGCGCCGGGACTAGCGGTGTCGGGTACGAGCAGTACTTC. It codes for CASSAGTSGVGYEQYF.

This clone occurred many times. The chain links TRBV7-2 to TRBJ1-1; D call uncertain. Germline V gene data show CDR1 as SGHTA and CDR2 as FQGNSA. V was clipped by 4 bases and J by 0 bases, with 9 bases between them. CDR3 size: 14 residues. The CDR3 DNA reads as TGTGCCAGCAGCTCCCACGCCGTGAACACTGAAGCTTTCTTT. The encoded protein is CASSSHAVNTEAFF.

Notes on this clone: This may be a read error, as it is one base from a much larger clone. The chain combines TRBV7-2 with TRBJ2-1; D gene uncertain. Trimming left V 2 bases short and J 6 bases short, with 14 bases between. The germline V gene has CDR1 SGHTA and CDR2 FQGNSA. The CDR3 runs 15 residues. The CDR3 DNA sequence: TGTGCCAGCAGCTTACGCAGGCAAACCTGCAATGAGCAGTTCTTC. Translated, it gives CASSLRRQTCNEQFF. Complete variable domain (other parts from reference TRBV7-2 and TRBJ2-1): GAGVSQSPSNKVTEKGKDVELRCDPISGHTALYWYRQSLGQGLEFLIYFQGNSAPDKSGLPSDRFSAERTGGSVSTLTIQRTQQEDSAVYLCASSLRRQTCNEQFFGPGTRLTVL.

Points on this clone: One end of the junction is discordant with germline, which a read error may explain. This chain links TRBV7-2 with TRBJ1-5; no definite D call. Germline CDR1 reads SGHTA; CDR2 reads FQGNSA. CDR3 length: 15 residues. The CDR3 here is CASSLSYYSNQPQHF. The CDR3 nucleotides read TGTGCCAGCAGCTTATCATATTATAGCAACCAGCCCCAGCATTTT.

This clone was seen at least ten times. The chain joins TRBV5-4 to TRBJ2-1, with TRBD2 identical over 13 bases. The CDR3 has 15 residues. Per the germline V gene, CDR1 is SGHNT and CDR2 is YYREEE (reference sequence). Losses at the gene ends were 5 bases for V and 8 bases for J; bases not matched to a gene: 7. Written as DNA, the CDR3 is TGTGCCAGCAGTCAACTAGCGGGAGGGCGTCATGAGCAGTTCTTC. It codes for CASSQLAGGRHEQFF. Combining the CDR3 with reference TRBV5-4 and TRBJ2-1 gives the whole variable domain ETGVTQSPTHLIKTRGQQVTLRCSSQSGHNTVSWYQQALGQGPQFIFQYYREEENGRGNFPPRFSGLQFPNYSSELNVNALELDDSALYLCASSQLAGGRHEQFFGPGTRLTVL.

This clone was detected ten times or more. The chain has TRBV19 and TRBJ2-3, with D maybe TRBD2 (6 bases). The germline gives CDR1 LNHDA, CDR2 SQIVND (reference sequence). V dropped 7 bases and J dropped 1 base, with 12 bases sitting between them. CDR3 length: 14 residues. CDR3 sequence: CASTLRLGTDTQYF. The CDR3 DNA is TGTGCCAGTACCCTTCGACTAGGCACAGATACGCAGTATTTT.

This clone showed up many times. The chain joins TRBV2 to TRBJ1-2; 7 bases are shared with TRBD1. CDR3 size: 16 residues. Germline-derived CDR1 and CDR2 are SNHLY and FYNNEI. V shed 6 bases and J 5 bases; nucleotides not matched to a gene: 15. Here the CDR3 reads CASSLPRTGAAYGYTF. CDR3 nucleotides: TGTGCCAGCAGCCTACCCCGGACAGGCGCCGCTTATGGCTACACCTTC.

Concerning this clone itself: Since a much larger clone is just one base distant, this may be a read error. V and J are TRBV13 and TRBJ2-1; 14 nucleotides align to TRBD2. CDR1 PRHDT and CDR2 FYEKMQ come from the germline V gene (reference sequence). The CDR3 totals 16 residues. The CDR3 region is CASILGTSGSYNEQFF. CDR3 coding DNA: TGTGCCAGCATCTTAGGGACTAGCGGGAGCTACAATGAGCAGTTCTTC.

The rearrangement joins TRBV4-3 to TRBJ2-1, with D maybe TRBD2 (6 bases). With 1 base removed from V and 10 bases from J, the gap between germline ends came to 26 bases. Per germline, CDR1 LGHNA and CDR2 YSLEER. There are 18 residues in the CDR3. This CDR3 reads CASSQGHPLQAGWGEQFF. CDR3 DNA sequence: TGCGCCAGCAGCCAAGGCCACCCCCTCCAGGCGGGATGGGGGGAGCAGTTCTTC.

In this sample, this clone turned up many times. The chain carries TRBV11-2 and TRBJ2-7; the D call may be TRBD1 or TRBD2 (5 bases each). The V gene's germline CDR1 is SGHAT and CDR2 FQNNGV. The CDR3 consists of 15 residues. The V gene lost 3 bases and the J gene lost 0 bases, with 12 bases spanning the gap. The CDR3 protein is CASSLGPESSYEQYF. The DNA for the CDR3 is TGTGCCAGCAGCTTGGGACCGGAAAGCTCCTACGAGCAGTACTTC.

This clone came up many times. The V call is TRBV6-5, the J call TRBJ2-3, with TRBD2 matching 9 bases. J lost 3 bases, V lost 5 bases, and 9 bases had no gene match. The CDR3 has 16 amino acids. The germline V gene encodes CDR1 MNHEY and CDR2 SVGAGI. The DNA of the CDR3 is TGTGCCAGCAGTAACCGAGGGGCGGGAGGGACAGATACGCAGTATTTT. It specifies CASSNRGAGGTDTQYF.

In this sample, this clone turned up many times. The rearrangement links TRBV24-1 to TRBJ2-2; TRBD2 matches at 10 bases. This CDR3 region has 18 residues. Per germline, CDR1 KGHDR and CDR2 SFDVKD. Losses at the gene ends were 3 bases for V and 0 bases for J; bases not matched to a gene: 6. The chain's CDR3 is CATSDPFTSGTNTGELFF. CDR3 nucleotide sequence: TGTGCCACCAGTGATCCCTTTACTAGCGGGACGAACACCGGGGAGCTGTTTTTT.

By its share, this clone is medium-sized. The V call is TRBV6-1, the J call TRBJ1-5; TRBD1 agrees at 7 bases. The length of the CDR3 is 13 residues. Trimming cost V 4 bases and J 7 bases; bases outside gene matches: 4. Germline CDR1 MNHNS, CDR2 SASEGT. The CDR3 DNA reads TGTGCCAGCAGTGGACAGGGTGGCCAGCCCCAGCATTTT. It translates to CASSGQGGQPQHF.

Ten or more counts support this clone. This rearrangement joins TRBV9 to TRBJ1-2, with unresolved D. This CDR3 has 15 amino acids. Trimming removed 6 bases from V and 0 bases from J, with 15 bases in between. CDR1 and CDR2 from the germline V gene are SGDLS and YYNGEE. CDR3 protein: CASTKLRGPNYGYTF. CDR3 sequence (DNA): TGTGCCAGCACCAAATTGAGAGGGCCTAACTATGGCTACACCTTC.

This clone was seen many times. The rearrangement joins TRBV11-2 to TRBJ2-3; TRBD2 matches at 12 bases. Unmatched junction bases numbered 9, after V lost 5 bases and J lost 6 bases. Per the germline V gene, CDR1 is SGHAT and CDR2 is FQNNGV. The CDR3 loop spans 16 amino acids. The CDR3 sequence: CASSPRLAGVGDTQYF. The DNA for the CDR3 is TGTGCCAGCAGCCCTCGACTAGCGGGAGTGGGCGATACGCAGTATTTT.

This clone was counted at least ten times. The chain carries TRBV4-2 and TRBJ1-5; TRBD1 is a possible D gene (5 bases). The germline CDR1 and CDR2 sequences are LGHNA and YNFKEQ. The ends were cut back, 5 bases at V and 4 bases at J, with 18 bases in the middle. CDR3 length equals 16 residues. The DNA of the CDR3 is TGTGCCAGCAGCTCAGGGACGTTAAACGTAAATCAGCCCCAGCATTTT. This gives the protein CASSSGTLNVNQPQHF.

This clone was counted only a few times. The J gene is TRBJ1-2, the V gene TRBV3-1; D gene uncertain. Trimming took 3 bases from V and 0 from J, leaving 17 bases between them. Germline V gene sequence: CDR1 LGHDT, CDR2 YNNKEL (reference sequence). CDR3 size: 17 residues. In DNA form, the CDR3 reads TGTGCCAGCAGCCACCGGGGTGGTCCCCGGCCTAACTATGGCTACACCTTC. Residues: CASSHRGGPRPNYGYTF. Drawing the rest from reference TRBV3-1 and TRBJ1-2, the complete variable domain is DTAVSQTPKYLVTQMGNDKSIKCEQNLGHDTMYWYKQDSKKFLKIMFSYNNKELIINETVPNRFSPKSPDKAHLNLHINSLELGDSAVYFCASSHRGGPRPNYGYTFGSGTRLTVV.

The chain carries TRBV27 and TRBJ2-3; TRBD2 might be the D (6 bases). From germline, CDR1 is MNHEY and CDR2 SMNVEV (reference sequence). The CDR3 has 14 residues. V shed 6 bases and J shed 2 bases, with 12 bases lying between them. The CDR3 region is CASSPLASTDTQYF. As DNA, the CDR3 is TGTGCCAGCAGCCCCCTAGCGTCCACAGATACGCAGTATTTT.

This clone rates as medium-sized. The rearrangement links TRBV6-2 or TRBV6-3 to TRBJ2-1, with D maybe TRBD1 (5 bases). Germline V gene data show CDR1 as MNHEY and CDR2 as SVGEGT. V lost 2 bases and J lost 6, with 8 bases in between. This CDR3 comprises 13 residues. CDR3 sequence (DNA): TGTGCCAGCAGTTACACGACAGCCAATGAGCAGTTCTTC. Translation: CASSYTTANEQFF.

In this sample, this clone turned up many times. This chain links TRBV2 with TRBJ1-6; TRBD1 aligns across 8 bases. J lost 7 bases, V lost 1 base, and 3 bases had no gene match. The CDR3 loop spans 15 amino acids. Germline values: CDR1 SNHLY, CDR2 FYNNEI. In DNA form, the CDR3 reads TGTGCCAGCAGTGAAGTGTGGGACAGGAATTCACCCCTCCACTTT. It encodes CASSEVWDRNSPLHF. The variable domain in full, completed from reference TRBV2 and TRBJ1-6, reads EPEVTQTPSHQVTQMGQEVILRCVPISNHLYFYWYRQILGQKVEFLVSFYNNEISEKSEIFDDQFSVERPDGSNFTLKIRSTKLEDSAMYFCASSEVWDRNSPLHFGNGTRLTVT.

This clone was observed many times. The chain has TRBV5-1 and TRBJ2-1; D is tentatively TRBD1 or TRBD2 (6 bases each). V gave up 4 bases and J gave up 4 bases, with 15 bases separating them. Looked up from germline, CDR1 is SGHRS and CDR2 is YFSETQ. The CDR3 is made up of 15 amino acids. The CDR3 is CASSTAGQDYNEQFF. CDR3 nucleotide sequence: TGCGCCAGCAGCACTGCGGGACAAGATTACAATGAGCAGTTCTTC.

There are many counts of this clone. The rearrangement joins TRBV7-2 to TRBJ2-1, with D possibly called TRBD1 or TRBD2 (5 bases each). Per the germline V gene, CDR1 is SGHTA and CDR2 is FQGNSA. The CDR3 totals 13 residues. Trimming stripped 4 bases from V and 8 bases from J, with 12 bases between. The CDR3 nucleotides are TGTGCCAGCAGCTCGTGGGGGAGTGATGAGCAGTTCTTC. This sequence encodes CASSSWGSDEQFF.

The table lists this clone with many counts. In the same sample, other DNA sequences code for this CDR3. This chain joins TRBV19 and TRBJ2-3; 11 nucleotides agree with TRBD2. The junction had 4 bases not matched to a gene; V was cut back by 5 bases and J by 0 bases. Per the germline V gene, CDR1 is LNHDA and CDR2 is SQIVND (reference sequence). The CDR3 totals 16 residues. The CDR3 here is CASSPRTSGSTDTQYF. In DNA form, the CDR3 reads TGTGCCAGTAGTCCTAGGACTAGCGGGAGCACAGATACGCAGTATTTT.

This clone was detected ten times or more. Given a much more abundant clone one base away, this may be a read error. The sample carries other DNA sequences with the same CDR3. The rearrangement uses TRBV6-1 and TRBJ2-1; TRBD2 agrees at 10 bases. Looked up from germline, CDR1 is MNHNS and CDR2 is SASEGT. CDR3 size: 15 residues. V lost 5 bases, J lost 4 bases, and 5 bases stayed unmatched. CDR3 sequence: CASSNRTSGYNEQFF. In DNA form, the CDR3 reads TGTGCCAGCAGTAATCGGACTAGCGGTTACAATGAGCAGTTCTTC.